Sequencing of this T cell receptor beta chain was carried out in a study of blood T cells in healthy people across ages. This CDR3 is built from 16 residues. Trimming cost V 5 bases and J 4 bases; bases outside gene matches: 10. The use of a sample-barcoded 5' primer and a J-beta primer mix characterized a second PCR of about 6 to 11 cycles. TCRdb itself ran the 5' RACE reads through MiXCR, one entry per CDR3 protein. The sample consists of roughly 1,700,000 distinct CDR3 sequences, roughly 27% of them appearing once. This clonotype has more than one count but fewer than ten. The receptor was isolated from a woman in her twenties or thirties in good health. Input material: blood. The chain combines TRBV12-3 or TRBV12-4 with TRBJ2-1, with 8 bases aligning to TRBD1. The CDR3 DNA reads TGTGCCAGCAGTATCTCAGACAGGGGAGGATACAATGAGCAGTTCTTC. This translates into CASSISDRGGYNEQFF.